This TCR beta chain appears in the sequencing data of a study of blood T cell repertoires in COVID-19. Study as a whole: PBMCs, B-cell-depleted T cells, or T cells were the source of the cDNA or gDNA that made up the material.

As processed by the authors: Quantification of nucleated cells was approximated via reference gene primer amplification. Sequenced by immunoSEQ multiplex PCR; TCRdb stores in-frame clones only, minus some. The V and J calls and clone size come from that table; D and trimming were worked out from the DNA. The profile shows under 200,000 clones, approximately 79% of them singletons. The ends lost 5 bases at V and 7 bases at J; junction bases unmatched: 11. Germline V gene data show CDR1 as MNHEY and CDR2 as SMNVEV (reference sequence). This CDR3 is built from 15 residues. The TCR was taken from a woman older than 75 with acute or convalescent COVID-19. The sample comprised peripheral blood. The rearrangement links TRBV27 to TRBJ2-1; TRBD1 matches at 7 bases. The CDR3, as DNA: TGTGCCAGCAGTCCGGACCTTGACAGGGTGAATGAGCAGTTCTTC. Translated, it gives CASSPDLDRVNEQFF.